This passage covers 25 T cell receptor beta chains from one sample sequenced in a study of metastatic and nonmetastatic thyroid tumors. Every patient was untreated before thyroid surgery. TCRdb re-called the PCR reads via MiXCR. Among some 10,000 clones, 10% to 11% were seen once, and the ten largest hold less than 10%. The sequencing sample was made of tumor tissue. Receptor source: a female donor with papillary thyroid cancer or a benign thyroid nodule (not recorded which). Some clones in this sample may be carry-over from other donors' samples.

This clone occurred many times. V is TRBV7-8 and J is TRBJ1-4, with 7 bases identical to TRBD1. Germline V gives CDR1 SGHVS, CDR2 FQNEAQ. V shed 5 bases, J shed 3 bases, and the junction held 3 bases outside the gene matches. The CDR3 runs 14 residues. The chain's CDR3 is CASSRGRSNEKLFF. The DNA for the CDR3 is TGTGCCAGCAGCAGGGGGCGGTCTAATGAAAAACTGTTTTTT. Filled out from reference TRBV7-8 and TRBJ1-4, the complete variable domain reads GAGVSQSPRYKVAKRGQDVALRCDPISGHVSLFWYQQALGQGPEFLTYFQNEAQLDKSGLPSDRFFAERPEGSVSTLKIQRTQQEDSAVYLCASSRGRSNEKLFFGSGTQLSVL.

The CDR3 sequence is CASSPIGGVYEQYV. The DNA of the CDR3 is TGTGCCAGCAGTCCCATTGGGGGAGTCTACGAGCAGTACGTC. The genes are TRBV28 and TRBJ2-7; D may correspond to TRBD1 or TRBD2 (5 bases each). Germline V gene sequence: CDR1 MDHEN, CDR2 SYDVKM. The V and J ends lost 5 bases and 3 bases respectively, with 14 bases between them. This CDR3 has 14 residues.

The sample holds many counts of this clone. The chain recombines TRBV20-1 with TRBJ2-1; a weak D match, TRBD2 (6 bases). V lost 0 bases and J 7 bases, leaving 25 bases between the germline ends. This CDR3 has 18 residues. Per germline, CDR1 DFQATT and CDR2 SNEGSKA (reference sequence). The CDR3: CSARDLEGFGGLGNEQFF. Written as DNA, the CDR3 is TGCAGTGCTAGAGATCTGGAGGGGTTTGGCGGTCTAGGGAATGAGCAGTTCTTC.

The rearrangement links TRBV2 to TRBJ1-2; 7 bases line up with TRBD1. V dropped 6 bases and J dropped 8; count of bases not matched to a gene: 18. From germline, CDR1 is SNHLY and CDR2 FYNNEI. The CDR3 consists of 16 residues. The CDR3 bases are TGTGCCAGCAGCACAAGGGACAGATCAGCAGGTGGGGGCTACACCTTC. Protein product: CASSTRDRSAGGGYTF.

Comment on this clone: With a much larger clone just one base away, this may be a read error. This CDR3 is CASSLGGVSINTEAFF. Written as DNA, the CDR3 is TGTGCCAGCAGCTTGGGGGGGGTCTCGATAAACACTGAAGCTTTCTTT. The V call is TRBV5-4, the J call TRBJ1-1, with D perhaps matching TRBD1 (5 bases). Per the germline V gene, CDR1 is SGHNT and CDR2 is YYREEE (reference sequence). The CDR3 is 16 amino acids. Trimming took 0 bases from V and 2 from J, leaving 14 bases between them.

This clone appeared many times. The V call is TRBV20-1, the J call TRBJ2-1, with D tentatively TRBD1 or TRBD2 (5 bases each). Germline CDR1 DFQATT, CDR2 SNEGSKA (reference sequence). Trimming took 0 bases from V and 5 from J, leaving 17 bases between them. CDR3 size: 16 residues. The DNA of the CDR3 is TGCAGTGCTAGAGACCCTAGCCGGGGCCGAAACAATGAGCAGTTCTTC. Its protein is CSARDPSRGRNNEQFF.

This clone counts as medium-sized. The chain has TRBV10-3 and TRBJ1-6; D is unclear. In germline, CDR1 is ENHRY, CDR2 SYGVKD. V was shortened by 10 bases and J by 2 bases, with 12 bases between the two germline ends. This CDR3 has 14 amino acids. The CDR3 nucleotides are TGTGCCACCCGGGGTGGGGCCTATAATTCACCCCTCCACTTT. Translating it yields CATRGGAYNSPLHF.

The table lists this clone with a few counts. CDR3 in DNA: TGTGCCATCCGTGCGGGGGACAGGGGGACCTATGGCTACACCTTC. Translating gives CAIRAGDRGTYGYTF. This chain joins TRBV6-1 and TRBJ1-2, with TRBD1 matching over 11 bases. Trimming at V came to 10 bases and at J to 4 bases, leaving 11 bases not matched to a gene. Looked up from germline, CDR1 is MNHNS and CDR2 is SASEGT. CDR3 length: 15 residues.

The chain employs TRBV9 and TRBJ2-1, with D tentatively TRBD1 or TRBD2 (5 bases each). This CDR3 comprises 15 residues. V lost 9 bases and J 1 base, leaving 17 bases between the germline ends. From germline, CDR1 is SGDLS and CDR2 YYNGEE. CDR3 coding DNA: TGTGCCATCGCGGTCGGGGCTTATTCCTACAATGAGCAGTTCTTC. Translated: CAIAVGAYSYNEQFF. Full variable domain (outside the CDR3, taken from reference TRBV9 and TRBJ2-1): DSGVTQTPKHLITATGQRVTLRCSPRSGDLSVYWYQQSLDQGLQFLIQYYNGEERAKGNILERFSAQQFPDLHSELNLSSLELGDSALYFCAIAVGAYSYNEQFFGPGTRLTVL.

For this clone: A much bigger clone sits one base away, suggesting this may be a read error. The rearrangement uses TRBV5-4 and TRBJ1-6; 7 bases map to TRBD1. Germline-derived CDR1 and CDR2 are SGHNT and YYREEE (reference sequence). This CDR3 spans 14 amino acids. The CDR3: CAISVRDSNSPLHF. The CDR3 nucleotides are TGTGCCATCAGCGTCCGGGACAGTAATTCACCCCTCCACTTT. Using reference TRBV5-4 and TRBJ1-6 for the parts outside the CDR3, the full variable domain is ETGVTQSPTHLIKTRGQQVTLRCSSQSGHNTVSWYQQALGQGPQFIFQYYREEENGRGNFPPRFSGLQFPNYSSELNVNALELDDSALYLCAISVRDSNSPLHFGNGTRLTVT.

This clone was counted ten times or more. This chain connects TRBV5-1 to TRBJ2-2, with D possibly being TRBD2 (5 bases). The V end was cut by 3 bases, the J end by 1 base, with 10 bases between. Germline CDR1 SGHRS, CDR2 YFSETQ. The CDR3 loop spans 15 amino acids. The CDR3 DNA reads as TGCGCCAGCAGCTCCAGGACTCTGAACACCGGGGAGCTGTTTTTT. This gives the protein CASSSRTLNTGELFF.

This clone was detected ten times or more. The CDR3 DNA reads as TGTGCCAGCAGCTTAGCGCAGTCAGGGATCGGGGAGCTGTTTTTT. This gives the protein CASSLAQSGIGELFF. The chain links TRBV7-9 to TRBJ2-2; TRBD1 is a possible D gene (5 bases). Trimming shortened V by 0 bases and J by 7 bases, and 12 bases separated the two germline ends. The germline V gene encodes CDR1 SEHNR and CDR2 FQNEAQ (reference sequence). The CDR3 contains 15 residues. Full variable domain (remainder filled in from reference TRBV7-9 and TRBJ2-2): DTGVSQNPRHKITKRGQNVTFRCDPISEHNRLYWYRQTLGQGPEFLTYFQNEAQLEKSRLLSDRFSAERPKGSFSTLEIQRTEQGDSAMYLCASSLAQSGIGELFFGEGSRLTVL.

V and J are TRBV12-3 or TRBV12-4 and TRBJ1-1, with 8 bases matching TRBD1. The V segment lost 2 bases and the J segment 11 bases; nucleotides outside the gene matches: 13. The CDR3 spans 15 residues. CDR3 DNA sequence: TGTGCCAGCAGTTTAAGGCAGACAGGGGAGTCGGAGGCTTTCTTT. It yields the protein CASSLRQTGESEAFF.

Judged by abundance, this clone is medium-sized. The chain recombines TRBV5-1 with TRBJ2-7, with 10 bases aligning to TRBD2. Germline loops: CDR1 SGHRS, CDR2 YFSETQ. Trimming cost V 0 bases and J 3 bases; bases outside gene matches: 3. CDR3 length: 15 amino acids. The CDR3 bases are TGCGCCAGCAGCTTGGTAGCGGGGGGACACTACGAGCAGTACTTC. As protein: CASSLVAGGHYEQYF.

This clone showed up just a few times. The final CDR3 position lacks the conserved phenylalanine or tryptophan, pointing to a likely read error. This chain links TRBV6-5 with TRBJ1-6, with TRBD1 as a possible D gene (5 bases). Trimming took 5 bases from V and 0 from J, leaving 14 bases between them. The CDR3 runs 17 residues. The germline CDR1 and CDR2 sequences are MNHEY and SVGAGI. The CDR3 loop reads CASSPQGWSSYNSPLHL. DNA of the CDR3: TGTGCCAGCAGTCCGCAGGGATGGAGCTCCTATAATTCACCCCTCCACCTT.

By sample fraction, this clone is medium-sized (0.01 to 0.1%). The chain combines TRBV12-3 or TRBV12-4 with TRBJ1-1; no clear D. The V end lost 7 bases, the J end lost 6 bases, and 27 bases lay between the germline ends. The CDR3 loop spans 17 amino acids. CDR3: CASTIRTARYRPPEAFF. The CDR3 DNA sequence: TGTGCCAGCACCATCAGGACGGCCCGCTACCGCCCTCCTGAAGCTTTCTTT.

Details on this clone: One end of the junction varies from germline; a read error may be responsible. The rearrangement uses TRBV5-1 and TRBJ2-3; D ambiguous. CDR1 is SGHRS, CDR2 YFSETQ, per germline. CDR3 size: 18 residues. CDR3 in DNA: TGCGCCAGCAGCTTGGAACCTCCTAGGAGTCTAGGATCAGATACGCAGTACTTT. It encodes CASSLEPPRSLGSDTQYF.

The V gene is TRBV7-4, the J gene TRBJ2-7; D may be TRBD2 (6 bases). Trimming cost V 2 bases and J 9 bases, with 14 bases left between them. This CDR3 spans 13 amino acids. CDR1 and CDR2 (germline): SGHVT, SQSDAQ. CDR3 sequence: CASSLRGRNGQYF. Here the CDR3 DNA reads TGTGCCAGCAGCTTACGGGGGAGGAACGGGCAGTACTTC.

This clone appeared many times. This chain uses TRBV19 with TRBJ2-2, with 9 bases fitting TRBD1. Trimming cost V 8 bases and J 5 bases; bases outside gene matches: 15. This CDR3 is built from 17 residues. Germline V CDR1 and CDR2: LNHDA, SQIVND (reference sequence). The CDR3: CASLKLGTGRVTGELFF. CDR3 nucleotide sequence: TGTGCCAGTCTAAAATTAGGGACAGGGAGGGTGACCGGGGAGCTGTTTTTT.

This clone was observed at least ten times. The rearrangement joins TRBV28 to TRBJ1-1; tentative D call: TRBD1 (5 bases). CDR3 length equals 13 residues. Germline CDR1 and CDR2: MDHEN and SYDVKM. V was trimmed by 4 bases and J by 14 bases, leaving 20 bases between them. The chain's CDR3 is CASSSLHRDGQFF. In DNA form, the CDR3 reads TGTGCCAGCAGTTCTCTCCACCGGGACGGTCAGTTCTTT.

This clone is medium-sized (0.01 to 0.1%) in the sample. This chain joins TRBV28 and TRBJ1-5; TRBD1 might be the D (5 bases). The CDR3 covers 14 residues. The V end lost 3 bases, the J end lost 2 bases, and 8 bases lay between the germline ends. Germline lookup yields CDR1 MDHEN and CDR2 SYDVKM. CDR3 region: CASSFWGGNQPQHF. Here the CDR3 DNA reads TGTGCCAGCAGTTTTTGGGGCGGCAATCAGCCCCAGCATTTT.

This clone was seen many times. The chain joins TRBV20-1 to TRBJ1-2; D gene ambiguous. CDR3 size: 17 residues. V lost 8 bases and J lost 2, with 27 bases in between. Germline CDR1 reads DFQATT; CDR2 reads SNEGSKA (reference sequence). The CDR3 region is CSPSGRKGRGSNYGYTF. CDR3 sequence (DNA): TGCAGTCCAAGTGGCCGGAAAGGGCGAGGATCCAACTATGGCTACACCTTC.

To note about this clone: A read error is possible here, since a much larger clone lies one base away. The chain combines TRBV29-1 with TRBJ2-1; D is possibly TRBD1 or TRBD2 (5 bases each). The CDR3 length is 11 residues. Germline assignment: CDR1 SQVTM and CDR2 ANQGSEA. The CDR3 is CGVGTVNEQFF. DNA for the CDR3: TGCGGCGTTGGGACGGTCAATGAGCAGTTCTTC.

This clone is medium-sized. J is TRBJ1-1 and V is TRBV27; D is possibly TRBD1 (5 bases). The CDR3 runs to 11 residues. The germline V and J ends were trimmed by 10 bases and 5 bases, with 11 bases remaining between them. The germline gives CDR1 MNHEY, CDR2 SMNVEV (reference sequence). CDR3 protein: CANRKKTEAFF. CDR3 DNA: TGTGCCAACAGGAAGAAGACTGAAGCTTTCTTT.

In its sample, this clone was seen a few times. The chain employs TRBV28 and TRBJ1-2; 7 bases line up with TRBD1. CDR3 size: 12 residues. V lost 5 bases to trimming and J lost 8 bases; unmatched junction nucleotides: 5. From germline, CDR1 is MDHEN and CDR2 SYDVKM. The CDR3 DNA reads as TGTGCCAGCAGTCAGGGGGTACGGGGCTACACCTTC. Amino acid sequence: CASSQGVRGYTF.